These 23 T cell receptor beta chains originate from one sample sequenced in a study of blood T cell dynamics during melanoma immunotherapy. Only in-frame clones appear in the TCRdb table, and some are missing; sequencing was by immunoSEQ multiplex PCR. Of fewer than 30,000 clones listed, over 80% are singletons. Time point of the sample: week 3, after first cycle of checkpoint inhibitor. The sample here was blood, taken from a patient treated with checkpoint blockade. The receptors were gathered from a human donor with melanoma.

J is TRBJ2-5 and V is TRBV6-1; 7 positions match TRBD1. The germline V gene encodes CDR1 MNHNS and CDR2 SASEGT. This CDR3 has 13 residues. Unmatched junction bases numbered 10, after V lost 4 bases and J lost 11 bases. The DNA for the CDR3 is TGTGCCAGCAGTGGTTCAGTCCGGGACAGTCAGTACTTC. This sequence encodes CASSGSVRDSQYF.

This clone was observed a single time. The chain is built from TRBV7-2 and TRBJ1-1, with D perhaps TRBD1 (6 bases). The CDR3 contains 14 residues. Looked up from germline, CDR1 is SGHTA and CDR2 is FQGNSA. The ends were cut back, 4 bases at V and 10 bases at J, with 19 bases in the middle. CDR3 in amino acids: CASSSPTGQRRAFF. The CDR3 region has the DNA TGTGCCAGCAGCTCGCCGACAGGACAAAGGAGAGCTTTCTTT.

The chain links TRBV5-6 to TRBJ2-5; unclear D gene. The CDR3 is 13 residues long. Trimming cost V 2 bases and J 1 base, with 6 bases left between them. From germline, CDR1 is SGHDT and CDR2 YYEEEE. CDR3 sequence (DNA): TGTGCCAGCAGCTTACAGTTCCAAGAGACCCAGTACTTC. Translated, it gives CASSLQFQETQYF.

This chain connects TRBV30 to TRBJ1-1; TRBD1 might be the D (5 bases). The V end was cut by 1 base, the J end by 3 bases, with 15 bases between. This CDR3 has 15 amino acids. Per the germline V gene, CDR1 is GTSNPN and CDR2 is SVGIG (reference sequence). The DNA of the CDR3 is TGTGCCTGGAGTGAAGAGGGGCGAAGTGACACTGAAGCTTTCTTT. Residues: CAWSEEGRSDTEAFF.

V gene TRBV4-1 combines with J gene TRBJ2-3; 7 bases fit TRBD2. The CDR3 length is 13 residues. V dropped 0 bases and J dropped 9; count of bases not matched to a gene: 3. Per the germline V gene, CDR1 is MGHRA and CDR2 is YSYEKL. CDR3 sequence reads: CASSQDWGGTQYF. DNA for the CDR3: TGCGCCAGCAGCCAAGACTGGGGGGGGACGCAGTATTTT.

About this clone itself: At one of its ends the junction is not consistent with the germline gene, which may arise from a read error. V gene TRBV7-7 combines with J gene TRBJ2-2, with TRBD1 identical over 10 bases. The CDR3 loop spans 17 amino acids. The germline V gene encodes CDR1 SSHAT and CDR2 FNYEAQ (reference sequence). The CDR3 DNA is TGTGCTAGCAGCTTAGAGAGGACAGGGGGAGCCACCGGGGAGCTGTTTTTT. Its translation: CASSLERTGGATGELFF.

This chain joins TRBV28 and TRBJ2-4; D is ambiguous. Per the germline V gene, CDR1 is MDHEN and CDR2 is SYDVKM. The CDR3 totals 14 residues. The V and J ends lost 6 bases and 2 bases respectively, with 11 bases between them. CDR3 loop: CASRGQDSKNIQYF. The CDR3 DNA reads TGTGCCAGCAGAGGCCAGGATTCCAAAAACATTCAGTACTTC.

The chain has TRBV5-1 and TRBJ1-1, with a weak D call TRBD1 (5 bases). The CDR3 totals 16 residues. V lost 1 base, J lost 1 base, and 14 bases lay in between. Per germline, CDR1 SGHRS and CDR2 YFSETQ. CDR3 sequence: CASSLTGTGKNTEAFF. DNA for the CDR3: TGCGCCAGCAGCTTGACAGGTACCGGGAAGAACACTGAAGCTTTCTTT.

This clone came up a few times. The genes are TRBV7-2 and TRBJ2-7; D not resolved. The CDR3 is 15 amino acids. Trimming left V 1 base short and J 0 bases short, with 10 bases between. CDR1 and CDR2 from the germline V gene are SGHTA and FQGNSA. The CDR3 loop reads CASSLDPVNSYEQYF. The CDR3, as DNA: TGTGCCAGCAGCTTAGATCCGGTTAACTCCTACGAGCAGTACTTC. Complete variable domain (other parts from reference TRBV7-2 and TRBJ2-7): GAGVSQSPSNKVTEKGKDVELRCDPISGHTALYWYRQSLGQGLEFLIYFQGNSAPDKSGLPSDRFSAERTGGSVSTLTIQRTQQEDSAVYLCASSLDPVNSYEQYFGPGTRLTVT.

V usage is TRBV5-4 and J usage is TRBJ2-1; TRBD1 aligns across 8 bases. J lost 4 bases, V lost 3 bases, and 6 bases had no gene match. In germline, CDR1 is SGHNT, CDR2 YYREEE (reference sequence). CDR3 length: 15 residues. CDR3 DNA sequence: TGTGCCAGCAGCTCCGGGACAGGTTCTTACAATGAGCAGTTCTTC. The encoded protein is CASSSGTGSYNEQFF.

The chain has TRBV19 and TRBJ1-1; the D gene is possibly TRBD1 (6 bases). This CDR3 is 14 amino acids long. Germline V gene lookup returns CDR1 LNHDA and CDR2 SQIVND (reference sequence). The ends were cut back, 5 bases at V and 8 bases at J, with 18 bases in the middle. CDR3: CASSSWLGTLEAFF. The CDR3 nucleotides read TGTGCCAGTAGTTCATGGCTTGGGACACTGGAAGCTTTCTTT.

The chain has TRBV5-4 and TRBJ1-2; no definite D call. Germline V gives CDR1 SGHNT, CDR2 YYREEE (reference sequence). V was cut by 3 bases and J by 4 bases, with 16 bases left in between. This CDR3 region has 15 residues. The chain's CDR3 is CASSSKREGGYGYTF. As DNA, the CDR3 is TGTGCCAGCAGCTCCAAGCGGGAAGGAGGCTATGGCTACACCTTC.

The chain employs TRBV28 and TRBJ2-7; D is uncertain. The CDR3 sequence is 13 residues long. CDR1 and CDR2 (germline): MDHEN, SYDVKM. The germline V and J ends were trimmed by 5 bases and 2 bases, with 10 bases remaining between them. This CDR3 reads CASSKARAYEQYF. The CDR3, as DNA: TGTGCCAGCAGTAAAGCTAGAGCCTACGAGCAGTACTTC.

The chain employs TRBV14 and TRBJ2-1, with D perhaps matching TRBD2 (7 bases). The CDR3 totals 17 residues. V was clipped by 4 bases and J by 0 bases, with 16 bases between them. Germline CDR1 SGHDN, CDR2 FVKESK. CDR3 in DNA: TGTGCCAGCAGCCCGGGGGGCGGACGATACTCCTACAATGAGCAGTTCTTC. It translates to CASSPGGGRYSYNEQFF. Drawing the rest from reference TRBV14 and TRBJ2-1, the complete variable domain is EAGVTQFPSHSVIEKGQTVTLRCDPISGHDNLYWYRRVMGKEIKFLLHFVKESKQDESGMPNNRFLAERTGGTYSTLKVQPAELEDSGVYFCASSPGGGRYSYNEQFFGPGTRLTVL.

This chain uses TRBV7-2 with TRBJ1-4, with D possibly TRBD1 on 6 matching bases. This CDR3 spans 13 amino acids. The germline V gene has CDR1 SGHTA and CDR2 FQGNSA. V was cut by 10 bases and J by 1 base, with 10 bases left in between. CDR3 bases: TGTGCCACCGGAGGGGGAACTAATGAAAAACTGTTTTTT. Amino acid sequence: CATGGGTNEKLFF.

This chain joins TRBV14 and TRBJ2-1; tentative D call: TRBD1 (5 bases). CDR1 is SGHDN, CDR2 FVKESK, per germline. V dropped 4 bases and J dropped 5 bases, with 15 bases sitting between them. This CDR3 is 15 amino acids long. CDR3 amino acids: CASSPHRSLHNEQFF. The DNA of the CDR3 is TGTGCCAGCAGCCCTCACAGGTCGCTTCACAATGAGCAGTTCTTC.

The CDR3 DNA reads as TGTGCCACCAGAGGACAGGGGGCGAAGTCCGAGCAGTACTTC. Protein product: CATRGQGAKSEQYF. V and J are TRBV2 and TRBJ2-7; 11 bases map to TRBD1. J was trimmed by 6 bases and V by 10 bases; bases with no gene match: 11. Per germline, CDR1 SNHLY and CDR2 FYNNEI. There are 14 residues in the CDR3.

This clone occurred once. The CDR3 coding sequence is TGCGCCAGCAGCTTTCTTAAGGTTGGAGGGAATCTAAGCAATCAGCCCCAGCATTTT. The encoded protein is CASSFLKVGGNLSNQPQHF. The rearrangement links TRBV5-1 to TRBJ1-5; D is unclear. CDR1 and CDR2 (germline): SGHRS, YFSETQ. The CDR3 has 19 amino acids. Trimming left V 2 bases short and J 1 base short, with 22 bases between.

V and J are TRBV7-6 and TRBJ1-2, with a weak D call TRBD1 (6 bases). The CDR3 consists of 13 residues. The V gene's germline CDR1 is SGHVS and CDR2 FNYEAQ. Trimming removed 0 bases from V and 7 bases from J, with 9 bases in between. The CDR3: CASSLARGSGYTF. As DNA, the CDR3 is TGTGCCAGCAGCTTAGCCAGGGGATCTGGCTACACCTTC. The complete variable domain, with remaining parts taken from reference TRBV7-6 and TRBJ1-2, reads GAGVSQSPRYKVTKRGQDVALRCDPISGHVSLYWYRQALGQGPEFLTYFNYEAQQDKSGLPNDRFSAERPEGSISTLTIQRTEQRDSAMYRCASSLARGSGYTFGSGTRLTVV.

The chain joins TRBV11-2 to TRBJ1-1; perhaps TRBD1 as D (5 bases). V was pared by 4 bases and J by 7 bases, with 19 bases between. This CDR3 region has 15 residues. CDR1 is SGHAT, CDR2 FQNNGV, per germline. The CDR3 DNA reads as TGTGCCAGCAGCTACTCAGGGAATACGGCTAATGAAGCTTTCTTT. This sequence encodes CASSYSGNTANEAFF.

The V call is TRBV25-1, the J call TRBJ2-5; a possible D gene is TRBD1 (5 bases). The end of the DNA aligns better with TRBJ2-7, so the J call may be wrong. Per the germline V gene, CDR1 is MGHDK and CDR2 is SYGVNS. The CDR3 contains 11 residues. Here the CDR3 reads CASSFRGEQYF. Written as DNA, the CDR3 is TGTGCCAGCAGCTTTAGGGGCGAGCAGTACTTC.

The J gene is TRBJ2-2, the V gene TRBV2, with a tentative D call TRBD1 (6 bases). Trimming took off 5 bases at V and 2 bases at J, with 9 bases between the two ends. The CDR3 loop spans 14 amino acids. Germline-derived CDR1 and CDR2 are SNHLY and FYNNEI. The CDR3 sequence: CASSPGTNTGELFF. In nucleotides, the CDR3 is TGTGCCAGCAGTCCCGGGACAAACACCGGGGAGCTGTTTTTT.

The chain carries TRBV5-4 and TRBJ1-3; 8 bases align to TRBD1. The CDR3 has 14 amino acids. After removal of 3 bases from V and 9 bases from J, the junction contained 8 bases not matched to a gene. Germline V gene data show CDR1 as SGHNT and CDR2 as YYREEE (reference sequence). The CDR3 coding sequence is TGTGCCAGCAGCTCGACAGGGGCGGAAGGCACCATATATTTT. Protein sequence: CASSSTGAEGTIYF.